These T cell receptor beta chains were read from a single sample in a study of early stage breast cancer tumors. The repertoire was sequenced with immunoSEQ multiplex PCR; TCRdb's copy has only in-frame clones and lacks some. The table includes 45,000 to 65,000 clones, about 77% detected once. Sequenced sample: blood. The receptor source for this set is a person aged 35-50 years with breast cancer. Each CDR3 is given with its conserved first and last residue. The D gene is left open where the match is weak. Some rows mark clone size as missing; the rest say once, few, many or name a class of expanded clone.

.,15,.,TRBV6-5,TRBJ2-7,TGTGCCAGCAGTTACTCGAGGGGATATTCCTACGAGCAGTACTTC,CASSYSRGYSYEQYF
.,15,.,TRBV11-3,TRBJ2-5,TGTGCCAGCAGCTTAGCCGCGACTAGTCAAGAGACCCAGTACTTC,CASSLAATSQETQYF
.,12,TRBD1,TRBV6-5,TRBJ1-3,TGTGCCAGCACGGGACAGGGAAACACCATATATTTT,CASTGQGNTIYF
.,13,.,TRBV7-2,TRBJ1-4,TGTGCCAGCAGCGGGGACGGTCAAGAAAAACTGTTTTTT,CASSGDGQEKLFF
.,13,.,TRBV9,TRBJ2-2,TGTGCCAGCAGCGTAGACTACACCGGGGAGCTGTTTTTT,CASSVDYTGELFF
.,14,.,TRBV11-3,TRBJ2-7,TGTGCCAGCAGCTTGGACAGCTTAGAGGGCGAGCAGTACTTC,CASSLDSLEGEQYF
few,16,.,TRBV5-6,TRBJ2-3,TGTGCCAGCAGCTGGGGACCAGGGGCTACTGGGGATACGCAGTATTTT,CASSWGPGATGDTQYF
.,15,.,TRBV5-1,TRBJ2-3,TGCGCCAGCAGCTTGAATGGGCCTCAACCGGATACGCAGTATTTT,CASSLNGPQPDTQYF
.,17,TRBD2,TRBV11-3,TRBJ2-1,TGTGCCAGCAGCGAGATAGCGGGAGGCCCTCAGTACAATGAGCAGTTCTTC,CASSEIAGGPQYNEQFF
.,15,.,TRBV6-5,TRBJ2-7,TGTGCCAGCAGTTACCCCACAGGGAATCGGTACGAGCAGTACTTC,CASSYPTGNRYEQYF
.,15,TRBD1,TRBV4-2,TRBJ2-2,TGTGCCAGCAGCCCGCGGACAGGGGGCGGCGGGGAGCTGTTTTTT,CASSPRTGGGGELFF
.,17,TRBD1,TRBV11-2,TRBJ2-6,TGTGCCAGCAGCTTGGGACAGGGTTTTACTGGGGCCAACGTCCTGACTTTC,CASSLGQGFTGANVLTF
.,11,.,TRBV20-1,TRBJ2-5,TGCAGTGCTAGACCAGGAGAGACCCAGTACTTC,CSARPGETQYF
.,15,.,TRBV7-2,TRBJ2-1,TGTGCCAGCAGTGCTTTAGTAGGATCCTACAATGAGCAGTTCTTC,CASSALVGSYNEQFF
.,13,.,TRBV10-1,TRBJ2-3,TGCGCCAGCAGTGAAAGCGGCACAGATACGCAGTATTTT,CASSESGTDTQYF
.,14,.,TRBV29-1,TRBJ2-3,TGCAGCGTTGAAGACCGCGGGAGCACAGATACGCAGTATTTT,CSVEDRGSTDTQYF
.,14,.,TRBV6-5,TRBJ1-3,TGTGCCAGCAGTCTGCAGGGAGATGGAAACACCATATATTTT,CASSLQGDGNTIYF
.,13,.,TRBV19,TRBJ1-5,TGTGCCAGTAAGGGGAATAGCAATCAGCCCCAGCATTTT,CASKGNSNQPQHF
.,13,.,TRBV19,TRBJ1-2,TGTGCCAGTAGTATAGATTTGCCGGATGGCTACACCTTC,CASSIDLPDGYTF
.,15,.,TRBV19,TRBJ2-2,TGTGCCAGTAGTGCCGGAGGGCCAACCCACGGGGAGCTGTTTTTT,CASSAGGPTHGELFF
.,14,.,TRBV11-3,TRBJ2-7,TGTGCCAGCAGCTTAGGGGACGGATCCTACGAGCAGTACTTC,CASSLGDGSYEQYF
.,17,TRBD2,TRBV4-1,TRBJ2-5,TGCGCCAGCAGCCAAGGGACTAGATCCGCCCTCCAAGAGACCCAGTACTTC,CASSQGTRSALQETQYF
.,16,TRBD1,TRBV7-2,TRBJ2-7,TGTGCCAGCAGCTTGGAGAGCGGGACAGGGAGGCACGAGCAGTACTTC,CASSLESGTGRHEQYF
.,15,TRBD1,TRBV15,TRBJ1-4,TGTGCCACCAGCAGAATGACAGGGGTAGGAGAAAAACTGTTTTTT,CATSRMTGVGEKLFF
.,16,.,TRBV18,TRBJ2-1,TGTGCCAGCTCACCACCAACCCCCGTGGGCCACAATGAGCAGTTCTTC,CASSPPTPVGHNEQFF
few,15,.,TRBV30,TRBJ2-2,TGTGCCTGGGCTCGGGGAGAACTAGGGGCCGGGGAGCTGTTTTTT,CAWARGELGAGELFF
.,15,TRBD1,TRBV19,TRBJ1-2,TGTGCCAGTAGTATGGGGACAGGGGGCTCCCTTGGCTACACCTTC,CASSMGTGGSLGYTF
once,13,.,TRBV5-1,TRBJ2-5,TGCGCCAGCAGCTTGGCCGGGCGGGAGACCCAGTACTTC,CASSLAGRETQYF
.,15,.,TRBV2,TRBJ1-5,TGTGCCAGCAGTCAAATACAGGTGCCCAATCAGCCCCAGCATTTT,CASSQIQVPNQPQHF
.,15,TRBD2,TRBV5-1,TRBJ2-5,TGCGCCAGCAGCCCCCGGACTAGCATAACGGAGACCCAGTACTTC,CASSPRTSITETQYF
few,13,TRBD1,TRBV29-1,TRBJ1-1,TGCAGCGCCGGGGACAGGGTTGGCACTGAAGCTTTCTTT,CSAGDRVGTEAFF
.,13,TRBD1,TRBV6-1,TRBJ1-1,TGTGCCAGCAGGGGACAGGTAGGCACTGAAGCTTTCTTT,CASRGQVGTEAFF
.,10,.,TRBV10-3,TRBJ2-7,TGTGCCGGAGGGGACTACGAGCAGTACTTC,CAGGDYEQYF
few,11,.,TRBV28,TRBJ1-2,TGTGCCAGCTCTGGCCTTGAGGGCTACACCTTC,CASSGLEGYTF
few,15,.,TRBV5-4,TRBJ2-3,TGTGCCAGCAGCCAAGGGACGACCCGCACAGATACGCAGTATTTT,CASSQGTTRTDTQYF
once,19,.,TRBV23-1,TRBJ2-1,TGCGCCAGCAGTCAATCTTGGGCACGGGTCTTAGCGAGACTCAATGAGCAGTTCTTC,CASSQSWARVLARLNEQFF
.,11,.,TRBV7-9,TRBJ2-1,TGTGCCAGCAGCTTAAGTAATGAGCAGTTCTTC,CASSLSNEQFF
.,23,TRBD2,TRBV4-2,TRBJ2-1,TGTGCCAGCAGCCAAGATCCGCGGAATAGCGGGACCACTTCCCACAGCTCCTACAATGAGCAGTTCTTC,CASSQDPRNSGTTSHSSYNEQFF
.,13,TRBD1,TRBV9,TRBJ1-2,TGTGCCAGCAGCCTCGACAGGGACTATGGCTACACCTTC,CASSLDRDYGYTF
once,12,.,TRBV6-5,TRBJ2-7,TGTGCCAGCAGTACTGGGCTCAACGAGCAGTACTTC,CASSTGLNEQYF
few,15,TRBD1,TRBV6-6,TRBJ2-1,TGTGCCAGCAGTTGGTGGGACAGGGGGCAGGGTGAGCAGTTCTTC,CASSWWDRGQGEQFF
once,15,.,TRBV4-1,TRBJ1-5,TGCGCCAGCAGCCAATGGGGATATAGCAATCAGCCCCAGCATTTT,CASSQWGYSNQPQHF
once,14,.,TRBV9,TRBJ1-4,TGTGCCAGCCCCCCTGGGGGGGTAGACGAAAAACTGTTTTTT,CASPPGGVDEKLFF
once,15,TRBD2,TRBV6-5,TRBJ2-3,TGTGCCAGCAGTTCAATAGCGGGAGGTGCAGATACGCAGTATTTT,CASSSIAGGADTQYF
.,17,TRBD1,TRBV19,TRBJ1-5,TGTGCCAGTAGTCCTCGCCCAGGGGGTATCAGTAATCAGCCCCAGCATTTT,CASSPRPGGISNQPQHF
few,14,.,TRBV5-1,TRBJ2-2,TGCGCCAGCAGCTCAGACCTTGCCACCGGGGAGCTGTTTTTT,CASSSDLATGELFF
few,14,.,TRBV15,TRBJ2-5,TGTGCCACCAGCAGAGGTCTGTCGGAAGAGACCCAGTACTTC,CATSRGLSEETQYF
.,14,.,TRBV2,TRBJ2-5,TGTGCCAGCAGAAGAATGGGGTTACCGGAGACCCAGTACTTC,CASRRMGLPETQYF
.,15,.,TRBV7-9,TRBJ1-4,TGTGCCAGCTCAGGTTGGGGAGTAACTAATGAAAAACTGTTTTTT,CASSGWGVTNEKLFF
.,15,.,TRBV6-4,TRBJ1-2,TGTGCCAGCAGTGGTCAAATGGACAGCCTCTATGGCTACACCTTC,CASSGQMDSLYGYTF
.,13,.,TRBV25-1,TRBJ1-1,TGTGCCAGCAGTGAATTTGGGAACACTGAAGCTTTCTTT,CASSEFGNTEAFF
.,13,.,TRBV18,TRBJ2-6,TGTGCCAGCTCACCCTCTGGGGCCAACGTCCTGACTTTC,CASSPSGANVLTF
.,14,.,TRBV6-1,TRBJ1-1,TGTGCCAGCAGTTTAGGTGAGGGTTCCACTGAAGCTTTCTTT,CASSLGEGSTEAFF
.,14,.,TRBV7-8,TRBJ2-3,TGTGCCAGCAGCTTAGAGCCCGGCACAGATACGCAGTATTTT,CASSLEPGTDTQYF
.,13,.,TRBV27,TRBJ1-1,TGTGCCAGCAGGGGAGGGATGAACACTGAAGCTTTCTTT,CASRGGMNTEAFF